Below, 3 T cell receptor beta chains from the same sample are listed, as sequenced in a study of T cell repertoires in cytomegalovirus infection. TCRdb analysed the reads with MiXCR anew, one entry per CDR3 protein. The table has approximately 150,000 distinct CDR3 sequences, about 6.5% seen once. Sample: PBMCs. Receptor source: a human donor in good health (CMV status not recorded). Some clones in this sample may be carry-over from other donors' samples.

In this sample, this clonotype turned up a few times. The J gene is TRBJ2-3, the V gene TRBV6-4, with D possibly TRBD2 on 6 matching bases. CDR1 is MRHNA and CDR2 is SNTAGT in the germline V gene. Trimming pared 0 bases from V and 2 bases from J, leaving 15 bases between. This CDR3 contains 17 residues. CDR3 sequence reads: CASSDSVPAGITDTQYF. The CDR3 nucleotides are TGTGCCAGCAGTGACTCGGTGCCGGCGGGAATCACAGATACGCAGTATTTT.

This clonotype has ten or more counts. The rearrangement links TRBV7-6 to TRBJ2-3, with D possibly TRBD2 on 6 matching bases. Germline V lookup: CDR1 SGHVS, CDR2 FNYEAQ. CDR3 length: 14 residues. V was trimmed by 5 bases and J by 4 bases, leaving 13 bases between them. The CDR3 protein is CASSGDSGADTQYF. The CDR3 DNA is TGTGCCAGCAGCGGAGATAGCGGCGCAGATACGCAGTATTTT.

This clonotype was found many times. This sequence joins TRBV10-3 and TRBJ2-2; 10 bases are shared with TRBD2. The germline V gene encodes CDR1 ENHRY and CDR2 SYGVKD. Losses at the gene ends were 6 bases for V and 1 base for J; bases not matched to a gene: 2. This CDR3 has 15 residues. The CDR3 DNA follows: TGTGCCATCAGAACTAGCGGGGAGAACACCGGGGAGCTGTTTTTT. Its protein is CAIRTSGENTGELFF.